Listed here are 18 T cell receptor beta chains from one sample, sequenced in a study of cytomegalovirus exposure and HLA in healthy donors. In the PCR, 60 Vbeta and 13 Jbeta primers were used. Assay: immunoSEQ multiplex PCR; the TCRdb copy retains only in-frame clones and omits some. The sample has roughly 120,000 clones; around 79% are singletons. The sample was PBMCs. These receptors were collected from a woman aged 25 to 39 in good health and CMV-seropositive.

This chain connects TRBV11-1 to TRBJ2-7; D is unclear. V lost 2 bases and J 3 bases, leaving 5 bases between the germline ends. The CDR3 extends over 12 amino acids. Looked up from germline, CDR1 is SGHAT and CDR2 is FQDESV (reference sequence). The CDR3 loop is CASSLTGYEQYF. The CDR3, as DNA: TGTGCCAGCAGCTTAACGGGCTACGAGCAGTACTTC.

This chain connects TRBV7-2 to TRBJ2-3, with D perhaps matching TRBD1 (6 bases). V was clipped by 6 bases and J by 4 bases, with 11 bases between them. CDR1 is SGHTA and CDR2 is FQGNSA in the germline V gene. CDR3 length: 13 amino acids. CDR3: CASSLTGSDTQYF. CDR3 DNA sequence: TGTGCCAGCAGTCTTACAGGGTCAGATACGCAGTATTTT.

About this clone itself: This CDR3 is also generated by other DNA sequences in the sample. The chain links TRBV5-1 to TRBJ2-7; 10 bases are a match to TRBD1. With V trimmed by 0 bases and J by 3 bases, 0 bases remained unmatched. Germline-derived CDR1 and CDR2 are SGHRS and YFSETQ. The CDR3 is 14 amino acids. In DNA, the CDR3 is TGCGCCAGCAGCTTGGGGACAGGGGGCTACGAGCAGTACTTC. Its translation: CASSLGTGGYEQYF.

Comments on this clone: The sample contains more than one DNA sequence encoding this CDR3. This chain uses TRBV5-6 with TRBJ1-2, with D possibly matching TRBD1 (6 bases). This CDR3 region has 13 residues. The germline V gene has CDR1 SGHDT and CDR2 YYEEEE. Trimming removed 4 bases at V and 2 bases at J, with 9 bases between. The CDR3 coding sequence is TGTGCCAGCAGCCTCGGACAGAACTATGGCTACACCTTC. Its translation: CASSLGQNYGYTF.

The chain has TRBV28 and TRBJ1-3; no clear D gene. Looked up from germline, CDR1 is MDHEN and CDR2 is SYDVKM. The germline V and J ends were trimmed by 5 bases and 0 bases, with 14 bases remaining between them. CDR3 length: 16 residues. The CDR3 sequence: CASSNSPAPSGNTIYF. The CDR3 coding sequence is TGTGCCAGCAGTAACAGCCCGGCCCCCTCTGGAAACACCATATATTTT.

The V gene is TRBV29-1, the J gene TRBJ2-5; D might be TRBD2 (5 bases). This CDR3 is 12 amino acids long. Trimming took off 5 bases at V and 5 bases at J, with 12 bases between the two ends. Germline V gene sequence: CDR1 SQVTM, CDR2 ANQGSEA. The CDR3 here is CSVLGRGETQYF. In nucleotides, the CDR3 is TGCAGCGTTCTGGGCCGAGGGGAGACCCAGTACTTC.

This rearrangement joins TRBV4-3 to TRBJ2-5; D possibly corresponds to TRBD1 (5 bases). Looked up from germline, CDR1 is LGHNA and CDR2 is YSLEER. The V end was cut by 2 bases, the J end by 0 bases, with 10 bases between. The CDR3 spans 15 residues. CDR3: CASSQYLRDQETQYF. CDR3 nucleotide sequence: TGCGCCAGCAGCCAATATCTCAGGGACCAAGAGACCCAGTACTTC.

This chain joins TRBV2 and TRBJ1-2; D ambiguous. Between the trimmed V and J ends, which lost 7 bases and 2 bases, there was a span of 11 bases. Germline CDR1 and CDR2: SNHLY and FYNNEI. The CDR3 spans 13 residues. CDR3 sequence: CASTMTGNYGYTF. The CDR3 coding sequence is TGTGCCAGCACCATGACTGGGAACTATGGCTACACCTTC.

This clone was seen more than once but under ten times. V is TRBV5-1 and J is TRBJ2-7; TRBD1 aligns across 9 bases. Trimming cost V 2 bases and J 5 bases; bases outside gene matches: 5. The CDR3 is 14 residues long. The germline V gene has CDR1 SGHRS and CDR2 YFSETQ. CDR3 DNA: TGCGCCAGCAGCTTCGCACAGGGGGCCAACGAGCAGTACTTC. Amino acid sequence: CASSFAQGANEQYF.

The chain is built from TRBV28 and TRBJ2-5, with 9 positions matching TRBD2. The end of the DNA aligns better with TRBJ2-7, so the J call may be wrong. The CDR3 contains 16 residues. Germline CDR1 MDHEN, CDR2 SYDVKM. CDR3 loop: CASSPLVGGGAYEQYF. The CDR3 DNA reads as TGTGCCAGCAGTCCCCTCGTAGGCGGGGGGGCCTACGAGCAGTACTTC.

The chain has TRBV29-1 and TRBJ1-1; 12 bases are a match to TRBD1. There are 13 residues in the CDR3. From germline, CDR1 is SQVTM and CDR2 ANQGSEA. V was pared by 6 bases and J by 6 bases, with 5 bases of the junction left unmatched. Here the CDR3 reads CSVDGTGGSEAFF. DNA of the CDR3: TGCAGCGTGGATGGGACAGGGGGCTCTGAAGCTTTCTTT.

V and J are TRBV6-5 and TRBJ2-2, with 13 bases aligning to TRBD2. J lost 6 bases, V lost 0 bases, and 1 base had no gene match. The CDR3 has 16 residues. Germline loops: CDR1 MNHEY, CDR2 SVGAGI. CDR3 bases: TGTGCCAGCAGTTACTCTGGACTAGCGGGGGCCGGGGAGCTGTTTTTT. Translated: CASSYSGLAGAGELFF.

The CDR3 DNA reads as TGCGCCAGCAGCTTGGGACCGGGATTAGATACGCAGTATTTT. It codes for CASSLGPGLDTQYF. The V and J genes are TRBV5-1 and TRBJ2-3; TRBD2 might be the D (5 bases). The CDR3 has 14 residues. Germline V gives CDR1 SGHRS, CDR2 YFSETQ. Trimming took 0 bases from V and 5 from J, leaving 10 bases between them.

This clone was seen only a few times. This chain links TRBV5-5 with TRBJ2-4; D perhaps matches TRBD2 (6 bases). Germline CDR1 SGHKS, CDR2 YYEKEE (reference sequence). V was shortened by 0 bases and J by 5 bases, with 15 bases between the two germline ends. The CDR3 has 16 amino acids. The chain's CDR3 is CASSLAPTGTQNIQYF. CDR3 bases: TGTGCCAGCAGCTTGGCCCCCACGGGGACTCAAAACATTCAGTACTTC.

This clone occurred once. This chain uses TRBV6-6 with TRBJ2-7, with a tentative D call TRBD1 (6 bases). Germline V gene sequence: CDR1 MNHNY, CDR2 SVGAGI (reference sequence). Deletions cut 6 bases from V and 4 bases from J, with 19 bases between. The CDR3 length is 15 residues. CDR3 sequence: CASRPLGQGRYEQYF. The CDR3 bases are TGTGCCAGCAGGCCCTTGGGGCAGGGGAGATACGAGCAGTACTTC.

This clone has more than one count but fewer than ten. In DNA, the CDR3 is TGTGCCAGCAGTCCCAGGGGACAAGAGACCCAGTACTTC. This codes for CASSPRGQETQYF. This chain connects TRBV6-5 to TRBJ2-5; D may be TRBD1 (6 bases). CDR3 length: 13 amino acids. Between the trimmed V and J ends, which lost 5 bases and 2 bases, there was a span of 9 bases. Germline V lookup: CDR1 MNHEY, CDR2 SVGAGI.

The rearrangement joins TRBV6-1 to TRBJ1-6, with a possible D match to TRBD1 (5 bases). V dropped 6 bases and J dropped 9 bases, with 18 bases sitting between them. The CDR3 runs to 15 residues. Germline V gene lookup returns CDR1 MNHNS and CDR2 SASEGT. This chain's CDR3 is CASRWALSGGSPLHF. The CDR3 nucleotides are TGTGCCAGCAGGTGGGCTCTCAGCGGGGGTTCACCCCTCCACTTT.

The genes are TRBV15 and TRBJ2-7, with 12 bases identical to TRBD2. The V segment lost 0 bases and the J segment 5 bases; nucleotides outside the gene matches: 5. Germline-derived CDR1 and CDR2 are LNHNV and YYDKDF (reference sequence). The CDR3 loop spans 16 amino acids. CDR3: CATSREASGGAHEQYF. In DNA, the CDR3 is TGTGCCACCAGCAGAGAGGCTAGCGGGGGGGCCCACGAGCAGTACTTC. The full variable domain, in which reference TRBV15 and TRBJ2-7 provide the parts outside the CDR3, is DAMVIQNPRYQVTQFGKPVTLSCSQTLNHNVMYWYQQKSSQAPKLLFHYYDKDFNNEADTPDNFQSRRPNTSFCFLDIRSPGLGDTAMYLCATSREASGGAHEQYFGPGTRLTVT.